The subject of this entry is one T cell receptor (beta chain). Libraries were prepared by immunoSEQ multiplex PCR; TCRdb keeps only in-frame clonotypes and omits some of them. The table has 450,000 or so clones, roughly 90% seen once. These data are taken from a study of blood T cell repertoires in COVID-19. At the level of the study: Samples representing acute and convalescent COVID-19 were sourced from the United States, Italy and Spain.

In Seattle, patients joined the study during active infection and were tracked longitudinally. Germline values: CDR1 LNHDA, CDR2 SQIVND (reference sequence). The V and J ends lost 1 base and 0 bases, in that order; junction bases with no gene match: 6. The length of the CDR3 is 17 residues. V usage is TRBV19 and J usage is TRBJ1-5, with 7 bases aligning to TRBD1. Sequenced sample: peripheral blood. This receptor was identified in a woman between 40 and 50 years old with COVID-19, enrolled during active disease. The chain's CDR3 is CASSIGKTGSSNQPQHF. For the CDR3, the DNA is TGTGCCAGTAGTATAGGGAAGACAGGGAGTAGCAATCAGCCCCAGCATTTT.